One and the same sample provided the 22 T cell receptor beta chains below, sequenced in a study of blood T cell repertoires in COVID-19 (TCRdb year 2020). The library came from the immunoSEQ multiplex PCR assay. TCRdb carries this immuneACCESS record with in-frame sequences only. Its versions omit some clonotypes, under half of them owing to an unresolved V gene in the studies checked, with the rest unexplained. The sample table holds 150,000 to 200,000 clones, of which about 82% were seen once. The top ten clonotypes cover under 5.5% of the sample. Sequencing input: peripheral blood. These receptors came from a woman in her twenties or thirties with acute or convalescent COVID-19.

The chain employs TRBV15 and TRBJ1-1, with D tentatively TRBD1 (5 bases). Germline lookup yields CDR1 LNHNV and CDR2 YYDKDF (reference sequence). Trimming cost V 2 bases and J 1 base, with 11 bases left between them. The CDR3 is 15 amino acids. CDR3 nucleotide sequence: TGTGCCACCAGCAGACCCCAGGGAAAGAACACTGAAGCTTTCTTT. Translating it yields CATSRPQGKNTEAFF.

The rearrangement joins TRBV10-3 to TRBJ2-5; 9 bases are shared with TRBD2. This CDR3 region has 14 residues. The V segment lost 7 bases and the J segment 2 bases; nucleotides outside the gene matches: 5. From germline, CDR1 is ENHRY and CDR2 SYGVKD. This CDR3 reads CAIKAGGPQETQYF. The CDR3, as DNA: TGTGCCATCAAAGCGGGGGGACCACAAGAGACCCAGTACTTC.

This clone has ten or more counts. The chain carries TRBV7-2 and TRBJ2-3, with TRBD2 matching 9 bases. Germline V CDR1 and CDR2: SGHTA, FQGNSA. Trimming removed 5 bases from V and 5 bases from J; junction bases left unmatched: 8. The CDR3 contains 15 residues. This CDR3 is CASSPIAGVVDTQYF. The CDR3 DNA sequence: TGTGCCAGCAGCCCCATAGCGGGAGTCGTAGATACGCAGTATTTT.

The chain has TRBV9 and TRBJ2-3, with TRBD1 identical over 7 bases. Unmatched junction bases numbered 8, after V lost 4 bases and J lost 3 bases. This CDR3 is built from 15 residues. From germline, CDR1 is SGDLS and CDR2 YYNGEE. The CDR3 reads CASSRQGFPTDTQYF. The CDR3 bases are TGTGCCAGCAGCCGACAGGGTTTCCCGACAGATACGCAGTATTTT. Complete variable domain (other parts from reference TRBV9 and TRBJ2-3): DSGVTQTPKHLITATGQRVTLRCSPRSGDLSVYWYQQSLDQGLQFLIQYYNGEERAKGNILERFSAQQFPDLHSELNLSSLELGDSALYFCASSRQGFPTDTQYFGPGTRLTVL.

The rearrangement links TRBV27 to TRBJ2-7; 11 nucleotides match TRBD2. The germline CDR1 and CDR2 sequences are MNHEY and SMNVEV (reference sequence). This CDR3 is built from 18 residues. The V and J ends lost 6 bases and 6 bases, in that order; junction bases with no gene match: 19. The CDR3 nucleotides are TGTGCCAGCAGACACCTGGGGCTAGCGGGAGGTCCCGCCGGCGAGCAGTACTTC. It codes for CASRHLGLAGGPAGEQYF.

V is TRBV9 and J is TRBJ2-3; no clear D gene. CDR3 length: 14 amino acids. V lost 4 bases, J lost 1 base, and 10 bases lay in between. CDR1 is SGDLS and CDR2 is YYNGEE in the germline V gene. CDR3 in DNA: TGTGCCAGCAGCTTCCGCGAGGGCACAGATACGCAGTATTTT. It yields the protein CASSFREGTDTQYF.

This chain links TRBV6-5 with TRBJ1-1; D is undetermined. CDR1 and CDR2 (germline): MNHEY, SVGAGI. The CDR3 is 15 residues long. The germline V and J ends were trimmed by 2 bases and 5 bases, with 15 bases remaining between them. The CDR3 loop is CASSYRSIRRTEAFF. The CDR3 DNA reads TGTGCCAGCAGTTACCGGTCGATCAGGAGGACTGAAGCTTTCTTT.

The chain has TRBV4-1 and TRBJ1-2; 10 nucleotides align to TRBD1. The CDR3 totals 14 residues. The V and J ends lost 4 bases and 9 bases, in that order; junction bases with no gene match: 8. CDR1 is MGHRA, CDR2 YSYEKL, per germline. The CDR3 DNA is TGCGCCAGCAGCCCGGGACAGGGGAGGGTCAGCTACACCTTC. As protein: CASSPGQGRVSYTF.

The chain has TRBV11-2 and TRBJ1-2, with 9 bases aligning to TRBD1. This CDR3 contains 15 residues. The V and J ends lost 5 bases and 7 bases, in that order; junction bases with no gene match: 11. CDR1 is SGHAT, CDR2 FQNNGV, per germline. CDR3 protein: CASSRPGQGSPGYTF. In nucleotides, the CDR3 is TGTGCCAGCAGCCGCCCGGGACAGGGATCTCCTGGCTACACCTTC.

The J gene is TRBJ2-1, the V gene TRBV9, with TRBD2 identical over 9 bases. This CDR3 has 15 residues. Trimming at V came to 0 bases and at J to 7 bases, leaving 5 bases not matched to a gene. Germline assignment: CDR1 SGDLS and CDR2 YYNGEE. DNA for the CDR3: TGTGCCAGCAGCGTAGGCGGGGGGGCCAGGAATGAGCAGTTCTTC. It translates to CASSVGGGARNEQFF.

J is TRBJ1-2 and V is TRBV10-3; D gene uncertain. Per the germline V gene, CDR1 is ENHRY and CDR2 is SYGVKD. The CDR3 loop spans 16 amino acids. V was cut by 4 bases and J by 1 base, with 16 bases left in between. CDR3 nucleotides: TGTGCCATCAGTGGATCTAAGTCTAGTGGTAACTATGGCTACACCTTC. As protein: CAISGSKSSGNYGYTF.

This clone was detected only once. The chain couples TRBV7-2 to TRBJ2-1; 11 bases agree with TRBD2. The ends lost 6 bases at V and 0 bases at J; junction bases unmatched: 4. This CDR3 comprises 16 residues. CDR1 SGHTA and CDR2 FQGNSA come from the germline V gene. The CDR3 loop is CASRPSGGPSYNEQFF. DNA for the CDR3: TGTGCCAGCAGGCCTAGCGGGGGGCCCTCCTACAATGAGCAGTTCTTC. Filled out from reference TRBV7-2 and TRBJ2-1, the complete variable domain reads GAGVSQSPSNKVTEKGKDVELRCDPISGHTALYWYRQSLGQGLEFLIYFQGNSAPDKSGLPSDRFSAERTGGSVSTLTIQRTQQEDSAVYLCASRPSGGPSYNEQFFGPGTRLTVL.

The chain is built from TRBV11-2 and TRBJ1-2; a possible D gene is TRBD1 (5 bases). The V gene lost 5 bases and the J gene lost 13 bases, with 20 bases spanning the gap. The CDR3 contains 13 residues. Per germline, CDR1 SGHAT and CDR2 FQNNGV. DNA for the CDR3: TGTGCCAGCAGCCGCGTACGGGGGGGGTTCGGCACCTTC. This sequence encodes CASSRVRGGFGTF.

The J gene is TRBJ2-7, the V gene TRBV6-5; tentative D call: TRBD1 (5 bases). Germline-derived CDR1 and CDR2 are MNHEY and SVGAGI. Trimming shortened V by 4 bases and J by 1 base, and 8 bases separated the two germline ends. There are 13 residues in the CDR3. CDR3 nucleotides: TGTGCCAGCAGTTTACACAGGTCCTACGAGCAGTACTTC. It yields the protein CASSLHRSYEQYF.

The chain carries TRBV25-1 and TRBJ2-3; possible D gene TRBD2, 5 bases. V lost 3 bases and J lost 6, with 19 bases in between. CDR1 MGHDK and CDR2 SYGVNS come from the germline V gene. The CDR3 spans 16 residues. The chain's CDR3 is CASSDTADPNWDTQYF. CDR3 bases: TGTGCCAGCAGTGACACAGCGGACCCGAATTGGGATACGCAGTATTTT.

The chain uses TRBV27 and TRBJ2-7; 10 bases fit TRBD2. The ends lost 4 bases at V and 0 bases at J; junction bases unmatched: 6. This CDR3 is built from 16 residues. Germline V lookup: CDR1 MNHEY, CDR2 SMNVEV (reference sequence). The CDR3 region is CASSWTSGYNSYEQYF. For the CDR3, the DNA is TGTGCCAGCAGTTGGACTAGCGGTTACAACTCCTACGAGCAGTACTTC.

The rearrangement joins TRBV27 to TRBJ2-3; TRBD2 agrees at 10 bases. The trim removed 2 bases at V and 6 bases at J, leaving 5 bases unmatched. CDR3 length equals 15 residues. Per germline, CDR1 MNHEY and CDR2 SMNVEV (reference sequence). For the CDR3, the DNA is TGTGCCAGCAGTTTAACTAGCGGGAATTCGGATACGCAGTATTTT. It translates to CASSLTSGNSDTQYF.

This clone has only one observation. The chain recombines TRBV7-9 with TRBJ1-2; D remains unclear. Germline V gene sequence: CDR1 SEHNR, CDR2 FQNEAQ (reference sequence). CDR3 length equals 14 residues. The germline V and J ends were trimmed by 1 base and 5 bases, with 11 bases remaining between them. Written as DNA, the CDR3 is TGTGCCAGCAGCTTAGATCTTCCCGGGTATGGCTACACCTTC. Translating it yields CASSLDLPGYGYTF.

This chain connects TRBV18 to TRBJ1-2; D uncertain. Looked up from germline, CDR1 is KGHSH and CDR2 is LQKENI. The CDR3 extends over 13 amino acids. V dropped 3 bases and J dropped 5 bases, with 10 bases sitting between them. CDR3 sequence: CASSPMTEYGYTF. CDR3 nucleotide sequence: TGTGCCAGCTCACCTATGACGGAGTATGGCTACACCTTC.

The chain carries TRBV7-8 and TRBJ2-5, with D unresolved. Trimming cost V 8 bases and J 5 bases, with 15 bases left between them. Germline assignment: CDR1 SGHVS and CDR2 FQNEAQ. The CDR3 is made up of 13 amino acids. The DNA for the CDR3 is TGTGCCAGCCGATCGAAGAGGTCGGAGACCCAGTACTTC. Its translation is CASRSKRSETQYF.

The V gene is TRBV6-6, the J gene TRBJ2-1; the match to TRBD2 covers 13 bases. Germline V gives CDR1 MNHNY, CDR2 SVGAGI (reference sequence). The trim removed 5 bases at V and 1 base at J, leaving 8 bases unmatched. The CDR3 is 18 amino acids. The CDR3 here is CASSLPPLAGGSYNEQFF. CDR3 sequence (DNA): TGTGCCAGCAGTCTCCCCCCACTAGCGGGAGGGTCCTACAATGAGCAGTTCTTC.

This clone was counted between two and nine times. The DNA for the CDR3 is TGTGCCAGCAGTGGGGTCGGCGGGGGCGAGCAGTACTTC. It codes for CASSGVGGGEQYF. V is TRBV12-3 or TRBV12-4 and J is TRBJ2-7; the match to TRBD2 covers 7 bases. The ends lost 5 bases at V and 6 bases at J; junction bases unmatched: 7. This CDR3 has 13 residues.